A single sample gave rise to the 7 T cell receptor beta chains below, sequenced in a study of shared clonotypes between healthy human individuals. TCRdb's table, derived via immunoSEQ multiplex PCR, lists solely in-frame clones and lacks some. The sample has 2,500,000 or so clones, more than 85% seen once. Sample: naive CD4+ T cells from PBMCs. Subset defined: CD45RA+ positively selected. These receptors were obtained from a man between 18 and 35 years old in good health. Some clones in this sample may be carry-over from other donors' samples.

The rearrangement uses TRBV11-2 and TRBJ2-5; 7 nucleotides line up with TRBD1. J was trimmed by 7 bases and V by 4 bases; bases with no gene match: 15. The germline gives CDR1 SGHAT, CDR2 FQNNGV. The CDR3 is 16 residues long. The CDR3 bases are TGTGCCAGCAGCTCCCTCCGACAGGGCCACTTACCGACCCAGTACTTC. As protein: CASSSLRQGHLPTQYF.

The V call is TRBV10-2, the J call TRBJ1-1; 8 bases fit TRBD1. This CDR3 has 12 amino acids. Germline trimming cut 6 bases from V and 10 bases from J; bases unmatched to any gene: 7. Germline V lookup: CDR1 WSHSY, CDR2 SAAADI. CDR3 DNA: TGCGCCAGCAGGATGGACAGGGATACAGCTTTCTTT. This translates into CASRMDRDTAFF.

The genes are TRBV9 and TRBJ2-5; TRBD2 matches 11 bases. The V segment lost 2 bases and the J segment 5 bases; nucleotides outside the gene matches: 8. CDR1 is SGDLS, CDR2 YYNGEE, per germline. The CDR3 extends over 16 amino acids. CDR3 DNA: TGTGCCAGCAGCGTTGGGCTAGCGGGAGGCGGGGAGACCCAGTACTTC. It codes for CASSVGLAGGGETQYF.

As regards this clone: The sample carries other DNA sequences with the same CDR3. This sequence joins TRBV6-1 and TRBJ2-5; D is possibly TRBD1 (6 bases). V dropped 6 bases and J dropped 1 base, with 9 bases sitting between them. The CDR3 is 13 amino acids. The germline V gene encodes CDR1 MNHNS and CDR2 SASEGT. The CDR3: CASSGTLQETQYF. In nucleotides, the CDR3 is TGTGCCAGCAGCGGGACACTCCAAGAGACCCAGTACTTC.

This sequence joins TRBV9 and TRBJ2-7; no definite D call. CDR1 and CDR2 from the germline V gene are SGDLS and YYNGEE. V was trimmed by 3 bases and J by 5 bases, leaving 21 bases between them. The CDR3 consists of 16 residues. The CDR3 DNA sequence: TGTGCCAGCAGCGCTGGCTCGGACCCCTCTTCAAACGAGCAGTACTTC. This encodes CASSAGSDPSSNEQYF.

A few counts support this clone. Other nucleotide sequences in the sample specify the same CDR3. The chain joins TRBV30 to TRBJ1-5, with TRBD1 as a possible D gene (5 bases). The CDR3 is made up of 14 amino acids. Germline loops: CDR1 GTSNPN, CDR2 SVGIG (reference sequence). The V and J ends lost 3 bases and 0 bases respectively, with 9 bases between them. The CDR3: CAWSGTHSNQPQHF. The CDR3 DNA reads TGTGCCTGGAGCGGGACTCATAGCAATCAGCCCCAGCATTTT.

The rearrangement joins TRBV10-3 to TRBJ2-1; 8 nucleotides agree with TRBD2. The germline gives CDR1 ENHRY, CDR2 SYGVKD. After removal of 10 bases from V and 5 bases from J, the junction contained 13 bases not matched to a gene. There are 15 residues in the CDR3. DNA of the CDR3: TGTGCCACCTCTCTGGTAATAGCGGGAAACAATGAGCAGTTCTTC. It codes for CATSLVIAGNNEQFF.